The source of this T cell receptor (beta chain) is a study of molecular identifiers for immune sequencing clone quantification. General observations from the study: Detection of one spiked Jurkat cell's TCR RNA reportedly worked in 900,000 to 1,000,000 naive cells. Among effectors, clones above 20 RNA copies held over 98% of molecules; among naive cells, under 1%.

Regarding this clonotype: Its specificity is unknown. Germline and junction disagree at one end, which may indicate a read error.

TCRdb called the PCR reads again in MiXCR, with one record for every CDR3 protein. The data contain 35,000 to 45,000 distinct CDR3 sequences, roughly 18% of them seen just once; the ten biggest clones take up approximately 7.1%. Germline values: CDR1 MDHEN, CDR2 SYDVKM. The CDR3 runs to 12 residues. The receptor was isolated from a human donor in good health. Some libraries in this study had Jurkat cell RNA spiked in. The material sequenced was naive CD8+ T cells from blood, with Jurkat cell RNA spiked in. Subset in this sample: FACS-sorted CD8+CD4-CCR7+CD45RA+ naive T cells. The chain has TRBV28 and TRBJ2-7; no definite D call. CDR3 nucleotides: TGTGCCAGCAGTGTTAGCAGCTACGGGCAGTACTTC. Translated: CASSVSSYGQYF.